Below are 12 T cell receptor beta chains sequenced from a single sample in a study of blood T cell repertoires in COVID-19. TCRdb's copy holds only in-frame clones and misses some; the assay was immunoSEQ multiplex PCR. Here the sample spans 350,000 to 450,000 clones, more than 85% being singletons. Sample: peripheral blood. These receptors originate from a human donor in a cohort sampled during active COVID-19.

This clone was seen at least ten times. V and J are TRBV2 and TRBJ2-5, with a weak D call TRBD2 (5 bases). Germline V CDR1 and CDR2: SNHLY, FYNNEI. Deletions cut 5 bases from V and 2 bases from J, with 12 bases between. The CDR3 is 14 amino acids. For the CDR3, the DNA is TGTGCCAGCAGTACCGGGATCAGACAAGAGACCCAGTACTTC. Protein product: CASSTGIRQETQYF. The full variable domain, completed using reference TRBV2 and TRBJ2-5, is EPEVTQTPSHQVTQMGQEVILRCVPISNHLYFYWYRQILGQKVEFLVSFYNNEISEKSEIFDDQFSVERPDGSNFTLKIRSTKLEDSAMYFCASSTGIRQETQYFGPGTRLLVL.

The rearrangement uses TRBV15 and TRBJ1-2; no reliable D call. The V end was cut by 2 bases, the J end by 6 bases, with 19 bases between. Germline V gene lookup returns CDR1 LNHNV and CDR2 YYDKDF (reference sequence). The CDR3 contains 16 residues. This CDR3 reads CATSRYTSRERDGYTF. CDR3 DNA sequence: TGTGCCACCAGCAGATACACCTCGAGGGAGAGGGATGGCTACACCTTC.

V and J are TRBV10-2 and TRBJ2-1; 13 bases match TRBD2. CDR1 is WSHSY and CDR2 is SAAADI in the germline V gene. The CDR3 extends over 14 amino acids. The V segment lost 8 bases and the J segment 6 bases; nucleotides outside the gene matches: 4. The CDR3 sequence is CASSTSGGINEQFF. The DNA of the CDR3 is TGCGCCAGCTCGACTAGCGGGGGGATCAATGAGCAGTTCTTC.

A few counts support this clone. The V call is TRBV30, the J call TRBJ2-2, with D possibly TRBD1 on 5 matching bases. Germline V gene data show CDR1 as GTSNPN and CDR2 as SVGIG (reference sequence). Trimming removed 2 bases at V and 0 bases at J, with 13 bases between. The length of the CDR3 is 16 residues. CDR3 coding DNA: TGTGCCTGGAGTCTACCTGAACAGGCGAACACCGGGGAGCTGTTTTTT. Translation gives CAWSLPEQANTGELFF.

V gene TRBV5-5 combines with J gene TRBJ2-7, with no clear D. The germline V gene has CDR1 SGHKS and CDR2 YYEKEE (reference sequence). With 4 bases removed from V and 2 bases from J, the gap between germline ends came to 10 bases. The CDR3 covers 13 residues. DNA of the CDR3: TGTGCCAGCAGCCGCTCACAGACCTACGAGCAGTACTTC. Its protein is CASSRSQTYEQYF.

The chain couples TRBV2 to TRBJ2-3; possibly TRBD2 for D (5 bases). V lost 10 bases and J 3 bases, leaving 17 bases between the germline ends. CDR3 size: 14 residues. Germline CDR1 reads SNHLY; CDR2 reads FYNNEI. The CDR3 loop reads CAIRLGAQTDTQYF. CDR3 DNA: TGTGCCATCCGCTTGGGAGCCCAGACAGATACGCAGTATTTT. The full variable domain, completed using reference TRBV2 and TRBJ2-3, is EPEVTQTPSHQVTQMGQEVILRCVPISNHLYFYWYRQILGQKVEFLVSFYNNEISEKSEIFDDQFSVERPDGSNFTLKIRSTKLEDSAMYFCAIRLGAQTDTQYFGPGTRLTVL.

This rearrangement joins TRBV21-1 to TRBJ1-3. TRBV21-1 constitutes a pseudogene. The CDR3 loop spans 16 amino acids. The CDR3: CASSKFGGRPGNTIYF. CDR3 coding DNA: TGTGCCAGCAGCAAATTCGGGGGGCGCCCTGGAAACACCATATATTTT.

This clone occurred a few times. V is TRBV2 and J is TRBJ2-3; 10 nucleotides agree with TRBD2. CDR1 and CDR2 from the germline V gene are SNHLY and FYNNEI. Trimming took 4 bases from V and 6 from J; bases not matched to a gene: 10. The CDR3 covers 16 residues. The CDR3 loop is CASSGLAGDHVDTQYF. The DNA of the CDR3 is TGTGCCAGCAGTGGACTAGCGGGCGACCACGTGGATACGCAGTATTTT. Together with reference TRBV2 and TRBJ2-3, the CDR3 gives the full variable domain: EPEVTQTPSHQVTQMGQEVILRCVPISNHLYFYWYRQILGQKVEFLVSFYNNEISEKSEIFDDQFSVERPDGSNFTLKIRSTKLEDSAMYFCASSGLAGDHVDTQYFGPGTRLTVL.

Here the CDR3 reads CASSQGTRGVQYF. The CDR3 DNA sequence: TGTGCCAGCAGCCAAGGGACCCGGGGGGTCCAGTACTTC. This rearrangement joins TRBV3-1 (or the pseudogene TRBV3-2) to TRBJ2-5, with 7 nucleotides matching TRBD2. The V gene end was trimmed by 1 base and the J gene end by 10 bases; junction bases not matched to a gene: 6. Germline-derived CDR1 and CDR2 are LGHDT and YNNKEL (reference sequence). The CDR3 is 13 residues long.

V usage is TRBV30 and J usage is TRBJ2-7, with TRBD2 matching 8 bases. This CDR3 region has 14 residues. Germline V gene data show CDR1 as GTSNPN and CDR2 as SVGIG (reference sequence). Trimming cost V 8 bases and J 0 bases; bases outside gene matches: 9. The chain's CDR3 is CATGGDTSSYEQYF. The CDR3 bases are TGTGCCACGGGGGGGGACACCAGCTCCTACGAGCAGTACTTC.

This CDR3 is CASSDRVDQPQHF. The DNA for the CDR3 is TGTGCCAGCAGCGACAGGGTAGATCAGCCCCAGCATTTT. V gene TRBV2 combines with J gene TRBJ1-5; TRBD1 matches at 7 bases. This CDR3 spans 13 amino acids. V lost 6 bases to trimming and J lost 5 bases; unmatched junction nucleotides: 4. Germline V gene sequence: CDR1 SNHLY, CDR2 FYNNEI.

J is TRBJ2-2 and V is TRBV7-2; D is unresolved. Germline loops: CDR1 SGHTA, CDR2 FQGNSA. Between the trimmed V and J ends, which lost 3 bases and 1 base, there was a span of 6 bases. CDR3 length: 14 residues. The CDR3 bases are TGTGCCAGCAGCTTCCCATGGAACACCGGGGAGCTGTTTTTT. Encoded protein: CASSFPWNTGELFF.